These 19 T cell receptor beta chains came from one sample sequenced in a study of blood T cell repertoires in COVID-19. The data were produced by immunoSEQ multiplex PCR, yet TCRdb's version contains in-frame clones alone and is incomplete. The sample lists about 36,000 clones, approximately 90% occurring once. Sequencing was done on a sample of peripheral blood. These receptors originate from a human donor in a cohort sampled during active COVID-19.

The rearrangement uses TRBV15 and TRBJ2-5; perhaps TRBD2 as D (6 bases). This CDR3 is 17 amino acids long. Germline V CDR1 and CDR2: LNHNV, YYDKDF (reference sequence). Trimming shortened V by 1 base and J by 1 base, and 16 bases separated the two germline ends. DNA of the CDR3: TGTGCCACCAGCAGAGTTTACACGGGGGACCTCCAAGAGACCCAGTACTTC. The encoded protein is CATSRVYTGDLQETQYF.

The J gene is TRBJ1-5, the V gene TRBV28, with 7 bases that match TRBD1. The CDR3 consists of 15 residues. J gave up 5 bases and V 1 base, and 5 bases lay outside the gene matches. Germline values: CDR1 MDHEN, CDR2 SYDVKM. In DNA, the CDR3 is TGTGCCAGCAGTTTATTAGGGGGCAAAGATCAGCCCCAGCATTTT. The encoded protein is CASSLLGGKDQPQHF. The entire variable domain, with the rest obtained from reference TRBV28 and TRBJ1-5, is as follows: DVKVTQSSRYLVKRTGEKVFLECVQDMDHENMFWYRQDPGLGLRLIYFSYDVKMKEKGDIPEGYSVSREKKERFSLILESASTNQTSMYLCASSLLGGKDQPQHFGDGTRLSIL.

This chain joins TRBV10-3 and TRBJ1-3; D unclear. The V and J ends lost 11 bases and 1 base respectively, with 18 bases between them. This CDR3 has 15 amino acids. Germline V gene data show CDR1 as ENHRY and CDR2 as SYGVKD. CDR3 in amino acids: CAANPGKASGNTIYF. The CDR3, as DNA: TGTGCCGCCAATCCCGGGAAGGCTTCTGGAAACACCATATATTTT.

A single count supports this clone. The V gene is TRBV3-1 (or the pseudogene TRBV3-2), the J gene TRBJ2-3, with a weak D call TRBD2 (6 bases). Trimming removed 4 bases at V and 4 bases at J, with 9 bases between. The CDR3 spans 13 residues. In germline, CDR1 is LGHDT, CDR2 YNNKEL (reference sequence). DNA for the CDR3: TGTGCCAGCAGCCTTAGCGGATCAGATACGCAGTATTTT. The encoded protein is CASSLSGSDTQYF.

The chain carries TRBV27 and TRBJ1-2; D gene uncertain. The CDR3 is 14 residues long. Trimming pared 4 bases from V and 8 bases from J, leaving 17 bases between. Germline V lookup: CDR1 MNHEY, CDR2 SMNVEV (reference sequence). CDR3 sequence: CASSSRRRPNGYTF. CDR3 sequence (DNA): TGTGCCAGCAGTTCCAGACGGAGGCCTAACGGCTACACCTTC.

The chain combines TRBV9 with TRBJ2-7; D uncertain. The CDR3 runs 15 residues. The germline V and J ends were trimmed by 0 bases and 3 bases, with 13 bases remaining between them. CDR1 and CDR2 (germline): SGDLS, YYNGEE. CDR3 DNA: TGTGCCAGCAGCGTAGGATTGGCTGCAAACTACGAGCAGTACTTC. Translated, it gives CASSVGLAANYEQYF.

The CDR3 is CASSLMGRAKNIQYF. The CDR3 nucleotides are TGCGCCAGCAGCTTGATGGGCAGGGCCAAAAACATTCAGTACTTC. This chain joins TRBV5-1 and TRBJ2-4; D remains unclear. CDR1 and CDR2 (germline): SGHRS, YFSETQ. Trimming stripped 1 base from V and 1 base from J, with 9 bases between. The CDR3 totals 15 residues.

The chain employs TRBV18 and TRBJ1-6; D not resolved. V lost 3 bases to trimming and J lost 8 bases, with 20 bases between them. CDR1 and CDR2 (germline): KGHSH, LQKENI. The CDR3 runs 17 residues. The CDR3 nucleotides are TGTGCCAGCTCACCGCGGGCGACGTGGGCCTCGGATTCACCCCTCCACTTT. This gives the protein CASSPRATWASDSPLHF.

This rearrangement joins TRBV19 to TRBJ2-7; 10 bases fit TRBD1. Losses at the gene ends were 5 bases for V and 3 bases for J; bases not matched to a gene: 4. Looked up from germline, CDR1 is LNHDA and CDR2 is SQIVND (reference sequence). The CDR3 runs 14 residues. CDR3 DNA: TGTGCCAGTAGTTTCCGGGACAGGGGCTACGAGCAGTACTTC. The encoded protein is CASSFRDRGYEQYF. The whole variable domain, remainder taken from reference TRBV19 and TRBJ2-7, is DGGITQSPKYLFRKEGQNVTLSCEQNLNHDAMYWYRQDPGQGLRLIYYSQIVNDFQKGDIAEGYSVSREKKESFPLTVTSAQKNPTAFYLCASSFRDRGYEQYFGPGTRLTVT.

This sequence joins TRBV3-1 (or the pseudogene TRBV3-2) and TRBJ2-7; TRBD2 matches at 8 bases. Germline V CDR1 and CDR2: LGHDT, YNNKEL (reference sequence). This CDR3 is built from 12 residues. V gave up 5 bases and J gave up 4 bases; unmatched junction bases: 1. The CDR3 loop reads CASSGGGYEQYF. CDR3 DNA sequence: TGTGCCAGCAGCGGCGGGGGGTACGAGCAGTACTTC.

The chain couples TRBV2 to TRBJ2-7, with 9 bases fitting TRBD1. The CDR3 spans 14 residues. V was pared by 8 bases and J by 1 base, with 6 bases of the junction left unmatched. Germline CDR1 and CDR2: SNHLY and FYNNEI. The CDR3 DNA follows: TGTGCCAGCTTGGGGACAGGGCTGTCCTACGAGCAGTACTTC. Protein sequence: CASLGTGLSYEQYF.

The chain has TRBV18 and TRBJ1-5, with D maybe TRBD1 (5 bases). CDR1 is KGHSH and CDR2 is LQKENI in the germline V gene. V was shortened by 3 bases and J by 4 bases, with 13 bases between the two germline ends. CDR3 length equals 15 residues. This CDR3 reads CASSPDRQPNQPQHF. The DNA for the CDR3 is TGTGCCAGCTCACCGGATAGACAGCCGAATCAGCCCCAGCATTTT.

The V gene is TRBV5-1, the J gene TRBJ1-3; D not resolved. Germline V gives CDR1 SGHRS, CDR2 YFSETQ. Trimming took 0 bases from V and 0 from J, leaving 10 bases between them. CDR3 length: 16 residues. Here the CDR3 reads CASSLGGLLSGNTIYF. DNA of the CDR3: TGCGCCAGCAGCTTGGGAGGTTTGCTCTCTGGAAACACCATATATTTT.

V gene TRBV27 combines with J gene TRBJ1-2; D is perhaps TRBD1 (5 bases). CDR3 length equals 14 residues. The ends were cut back, 5 bases at V and 8 bases at J, with 18 bases in the middle. The germline V gene encodes CDR1 MNHEY and CDR2 SMNVEV (reference sequence). The CDR3 here is CASSPNYSGRGYTF. The CDR3 DNA is TGTGCCAGCAGTCCGAATTATTCAGGGCGCGGCTACACCTTC.

The chain recombines TRBV28 with TRBJ1-5; tentatively, D is TRBD1 (5 bases). The V and J ends lost 2 bases and 0 bases respectively, with 8 bases between them. Looked up from germline, CDR1 is MDHEN and CDR2 is SYDVKM. CDR3 length equals 15 residues. CDR3 amino acids: CASSLQGYSNQPQHF. CDR3 coding DNA: TGTGCCAGCAGTTTACAGGGATATAGCAATCAGCCCCAGCATTTT.

V gene TRBV4-1 combines with J gene TRBJ2-7; 8 nucleotides match TRBD2. V was clipped by 6 bases and J by 6 bases; unmatched bases: 7. The CDR3 totals 13 residues. Germline V lookup: CDR1 MGHRA, CDR2 YSYEKL. CDR3 protein: CASRKGLEGEQYF. The CDR3 region has the DNA TGCGCCAGCAGGAAGGGACTAGAAGGCGAGCAGTACTTC.

This clone was recorded once. The chain carries TRBV2 and TRBJ2-3, with 10 bases that match TRBD2. Germline V gene sequence: CDR1 SNHLY, CDR2 FYNNEI. The CDR3 is 15 residues long. Unmatched junction bases numbered 10, after V lost 6 bases and J lost 7 bases. Written as DNA, the CDR3 is TGTGCCAGCAGGGGGCTAGCGGGGGTGGGAAATACGCAGTATTTT. Translating gives CASRGLAGVGNTQYF.

This clone was counted a few times. V and J are TRBV28 and TRBJ1-1; possibly TRBD1 for D (5 bases). The ends were cut back, 5 bases at V and 6 bases at J, with 16 bases in the middle. Germline CDR1 MDHEN, CDR2 SYDVKM. This CDR3 contains 14 residues. The CDR3: CASSPPDRDSEAFF. CDR3 bases: TGTGCCAGCAGTCCCCCAGACCGGGACTCTGAAGCTTTCTTT.

The chain carries TRBV5-4 and TRBJ2-3; 10 bases are a match to TRBD2. CDR3 size: 14 residues. V trimming: 8 bases; J trimming: 2 bases; junction bases outside the gene matches: 5. Germline loops: CDR1 SGHNT, CDR2 YYREEE (reference sequence). The CDR3 region is CASKGLANTDTQYF. The CDR3 nucleotides are TGTGCCAGTAAGGGACTAGCGAACACAGATACGCAGTATTTT.